One and the same sample provided the 23 T cell receptor beta chains below, sequenced in a study of blood T cell repertoires in COVID-19. Measured with immunoSEQ multiplex PCR; TCRdb has only the in-frame clones, and not every one. The repertoire holds 45,000 to 60,000 clones, with approximately 86% as singletons. The sample taken for sequencing was peripheral blood. These TCRs come from a man in his fifties or sixties with acute or convalescent COVID-19.

The sample holds one count of this clone. The chain uses TRBV5-5 and TRBJ2-6; D remains unclear. V was pared by 2 bases and J by 2 bases, with 8 bases between. The CDR3 extends over 15 amino acids. Germline lookup yields CDR1 SGHKS and CDR2 YYEKEE (reference sequence). CDR3 region: CASSFSGTGANVLTF. CDR3 DNA: TGTGCCAGCAGCTTCTCAGGCACTGGGGCCAACGTCCTGACTTTC.

The CDR3 protein is CASSPGTSGGSTDTQYF. The CDR3 DNA follows: TGTGCCAGCTCACCTGGGACTAGCGGGGGGAGCACAGATACGCAGTATTTT. V and J are TRBV18 and TRBJ2-3, with 15 bases fitting TRBD2. Germline V gene data show CDR1 as KGHSH and CDR2 as LQKENI. With V trimmed by 3 bases and J by 0 bases, 1 base remained unmatched. This CDR3 region has 17 residues.

This chain connects TRBV9 to TRBJ2-1; perhaps TRBD2 as D (6 bases). The germline V gene has CDR1 SGDLS and CDR2 YYNGEE. This CDR3 region has 18 residues. The V and J ends lost 2 bases and 7 bases respectively, with 25 bases between them. This CDR3 is CASSVAPYPGLKGNEQFF. In nucleotides, the CDR3 is TGTGCCAGCAGCGTCGCACCCTATCCGGGACTTAAAGGGAATGAGCAGTTCTTC.

The genes are TRBV4-1 and TRBJ2-1; D might be TRBD2 (6 bases). The CDR3 consists of 14 residues. V lost 5 bases to trimming and J lost 0 bases, with 8 bases between them. The germline V gene encodes CDR1 MGHRA and CDR2 YSYEKL. The CDR3 sequence: CASSAGSSYNEQFF. CDR3 bases: TGCGCCAGCAGCGCGGGGAGCTCCTACAATGAGCAGTTCTTC.

This chain links TRBV4-1 with TRBJ2-1; D perhaps matches TRBD2 (5 bases). The CDR3 is 16 residues long. Germline V lookup: CDR1 MGHRA, CDR2 YSYEKL. The germline V and J ends were trimmed by 0 bases and 1 base, with 10 bases remaining between them. This CDR3 reads CASSQEGGRSYNEQFF. DNA of the CDR3: TGCGCCAGCAGCCAAGAGGGCGGGCGGTCCTACAATGAGCAGTTCTTC.

CDR3 nucleotides: TGTGCCAGCAGCCAGGGTACTAAGGACCAGTACTTC. Its translation: CASSQGTKDQYF. The V gene is TRBV14, the J gene TRBJ2-5; D is unresolved. This CDR3 has 12 amino acids. V shed 3 bases and J shed 10 bases, with 12 bases lying between them. The V gene's germline CDR1 is SGHDN and CDR2 FVKESK.

The chain couples TRBV27 to TRBJ2-5; possible D gene TRBD2, 6 bases. The CDR3 is 13 amino acids. The germline V gene has CDR1 MNHEY and CDR2 SMNVEV (reference sequence). Trimming cost V 8 bases and J 2 bases, with 12 bases left between them. The chain's CDR3 is CASHPGGQETQYF. The DNA of the CDR3 is TGTGCCAGCCACCCCGGGGGACAAGAGACCCAGTACTTC.

This clone was seen only a few times. The V gene is TRBV27, the J gene TRBJ2-1; a possible D gene is TRBD2 (6 bases). Germline-derived CDR1 and CDR2 are MNHEY and SMNVEV (reference sequence). This CDR3 spans 16 amino acids. Trimming shortened V by 7 bases and J by 2 bases, and 18 bases separated the two germline ends. CDR3 bases: TGTGCCAGCATCGGTTGGGGCGGGACCGCCTACAATGAGCAGTTCTTC. It translates to CASIGWGGTAYNEQFF.

CDR3 sequence reads: CASSYRLAALYNEQFF. CDR3 bases: TGTGCCAGCAGCTACCGACTAGCAGCCCTGTACAATGAGCAGTTCTTC. This chain joins TRBV11-1 and TRBJ2-1; TRBD2 matches at 7 bases. The CDR3 sequence is 16 residues long. Looked up from germline, CDR1 is SGHAT and CDR2 is FQDESV (reference sequence). V lost 4 bases and J lost 4; bases outside the gene matches: 10.

The J gene is TRBJ1-3, the V gene TRBV2, with 8 bases matching TRBD1. Germline CDR1 SNHLY, CDR2 FYNNEI. V gave up 3 bases and J gave up 0 bases; unmatched junction bases: 4. The CDR3 runs 16 residues. The CDR3 sequence: CASSDGQGNSGNTIYF. The DNA for the CDR3 is TGTGCCAGCAGTGATGGACAGGGAAACTCTGGAAACACCATATATTTT.

This chain uses TRBV7-2 with TRBJ2-7; 10 bases are shared with TRBD2. V dropped 6 bases and J dropped 3; count of bases not matched to a gene: 5. The CDR3 is made up of 14 amino acids. CDR1 and CDR2 from the germline V gene are SGHTA and FQGNSA. The CDR3 reads CASRKGTSDYEQYF. The CDR3 DNA reads as TGTGCCAGCAGGAAAGGGACTAGCGACTACGAGCAGTACTTC.

This clone was found a few times. This chain links TRBV5-1 with TRBJ1-6, with 7 positions matching TRBD1. The CDR3 runs 15 residues. After removal of 4 bases from V and 7 bases from J, the junction contained 8 bases not matched to a gene. Germline CDR1 SGHRS, CDR2 YFSETQ. CDR3 coding DNA: TGCGCCAGCAGCCCTGGGGACAGCGGGAATTCACCCCTCCACTTT. This encodes CASSPGDSGNSPLHF.

The chain employs TRBV18 and TRBJ1-2; perhaps TRBD1 as D (6 bases). This CDR3 is built from 19 residues. The germline V and J ends were trimmed by 3 bases and 0 bases, with 23 bases remaining between them. Per the germline V gene, CDR1 is KGHSH and CDR2 is LQKENI. Here the CDR3 DNA reads TGTGCCAGCTCACCGCGAGGACAGCCCAAACTGGAAGCTAACTATGGCTACACCTTC. It codes for CASSPRGQPKLEANYGYTF. Variable domain in full (rest from reference TRBV18 and TRBJ1-2): NAGVMQNPRHLVRRRGQEARLRCSPMKGHSHVYWYRQLPEEGLKFMVYLQKENIIDESGMPKERFSAEFPKEGPSILRIQQVVRGDSAAYFCASSPRGQPKLEANYGYTFGSGTRLTVV.

The chain carries TRBV7-3 and TRBJ1-2; 7 positions agree with TRBD1. The CDR3 extends over 16 amino acids. Germline CDR1 is SGHTA and CDR2 is FQGTGA. V was pared by 4 bases and J by 1 base, with 9 bases of the junction left unmatched. This CDR3 is CASSWKDRHLNYGYTF. CDR3 bases: TGTGCCAGCAGCTGGAAGGACAGGCACCTTAACTATGGCTACACCTTC.

The CDR3: CASSELGHPNQPQHF. DNA for the CDR3: TGTGCCAGCAGTGAGCTTGGGCACCCTAATCAGCCCCAGCATTTT. This chain connects TRBV6-4 to TRBJ1-5; D call uncertain. Germline CDR1 and CDR2: MRHNA and SNTAGT. The CDR3 spans 15 residues. V was clipped by 3 bases and J by 4 bases, with 13 bases between them.

This clone showed up just a few times. This chain connects TRBV7-8 to TRBJ2-6; 12 bases align to TRBD1. In germline, CDR1 is SGHVS, CDR2 FQNEAQ. The CDR3 is made up of 18 amino acids. V trimming: 4 bases; J trimming: 1 base; junction bases outside the gene matches: 5. CDR3 amino acids: CASSWDRGQVSGANVLTF. CDR3 bases: TGTGCCAGCAGCTGGGACAGGGGGCAAGTGTCTGGGGCCAACGTCCTGACTTTC.

This chain uses TRBV5-1 with TRBJ2-6, with a weak D call TRBD1 (6 bases). The germline V gene has CDR1 SGHRS and CDR2 YFSETQ. Trimming stripped 2 bases from V and 0 bases from J, with 12 bases between. The CDR3 is made up of 17 amino acids. The CDR3: CASSFFAGDSGANVLTF. The CDR3 DNA sequence: TGCGCCAGCAGCTTCTTCGCAGGGGACTCTGGGGCCAACGTCCTGACTTTC.

The CDR3 DNA follows: TGCGCCAGCAGCTTGAATCTGGCGGAAACTAATGAAAAACTGTTTTTT. As protein: CASSLNLAETNEKLFF. The rearrangement joins TRBV5-1 to TRBJ1-4; no firm D call. From germline, CDR1 is SGHRS and CDR2 YFSETQ. The CDR3 sequence is 16 residues long. V lost 1 base and J 1 base, leaving 11 bases between the germline ends.

The chain employs TRBV6-6 and TRBJ1-1; 7 bases agree with TRBD1. CDR3 length equals 13 residues. The V and J ends lost 8 bases and 1 base, in that order; junction bases with no gene match: 4. Germline V gives CDR1 MNHNY, CDR2 SVGAGI (reference sequence). CDR3 region: CASLQGSNTEAFF. For the CDR3, the DNA is TGTGCCAGCCTACAGGGGTCGAACACTGAAGCTTTCTTT.

The chain is built from TRBV7-9 and TRBJ1-3; 9 bases are a match to TRBD1. The V gene end was trimmed by 6 bases and the J gene end by 1 base; junction bases not matched to a gene: 13. The CDR3 sequence is 18 residues long. The V gene's germline CDR1 is SEHNR and CDR2 FQNEAQ (reference sequence). CDR3 loop: CASRTQGASLVSGNTIYF. Here the CDR3 DNA reads TGTGCCAGCAGGACACAGGGGGCGAGTCTGGTGTCTGGAAACACCATATATTTT.

V is TRBV3-1 (or the pseudogene TRBV3-2) and J is TRBJ1-5; 10 positions match TRBD1. In germline, CDR1 is LGHDT, CDR2 YNNKEL (reference sequence). Trimming cost V 9 bases and J 7 bases; bases outside gene matches: 15. This CDR3 is built from 16 residues. CDR3 coding DNA: TGTGCCAGAGACAGGGGGCTGGAGGGAGGAGGACAGCCCCAGCATTTT. Translation: CARDRGLEGGGQPQHF.

This clone has a single count. This chain joins TRBV21-1 and TRBJ2-1; TRBD2, the D gene given by the table, was not confirmed from the DNA. TRBV21-1 is designated a pseudogene. The CDR3 loop spans 14 amino acids. CDR3 sequence (DNA): TGTGCCAGCAATGGAGAGCACTCCTACAATGAGCAGTTCTTC. This translates into CASNGEHSYNEQFF.

This sequence joins TRBV23-1 and TRBJ2-1, with a tentative D call TRBD1 (5 bases). TRBV23-1 is identified as an open reading frame with a role that is uncertain. This CDR3 spans 17 amino acids. V lost 3 bases and J 0 bases, leaving 15 bases between the germline ends. CDR3 region: CASSHPGFKSSYNEQFF. CDR3 DNA: TGCGCCAGCAGTCATCCAGGGTTTAAGAGCTCCTACAATGAGCAGTTCTTC.